Following are 29 T cell receptor beta chains from one sample sequenced in a study of metastatic and nonmetastatic thyroid tumors. Using MiXCR, TCRdb re-called clones from the PCR reads. The sample contains about 9,500 clones, roughly 30% of which appear only once. Treatment of any kind had been given to no patient before thyroid surgery. Sequencing was done on a sample of adjacent normal tissue. These TCRs come from a female donor with papillary thyroid cancer or a benign thyroid nodule (not recorded which). Some clones in this sample may be carry-over from other donors' samples.

Concerning this clone: An end of the junction differs from the germline gene, which may be a read error. The V and J genes are TRBV12-3 or TRBV12-4 and TRBJ2-7; 7 bases align to TRBD2. There are 14 residues in the CDR3. CDR3 sequence: CASSLGLAVGELYF. Written as DNA, the CDR3 is TGTGCCAGCAGTTTAGGACTAGCTGTAGGTGAGCTGTACTTC.

In its sample, this clone was seen once. One junction end disagrees with the germline gene, perhaps due to a read error. This rearrangement joins TRBV6-1 to TRBJ1-3, with D uncertain. Germline CDR1 and CDR2: MNHNS and SASEGT. This CDR3 comprises 15 residues. CDR3 nucleotides: TGTGCCAGCAAGACGAAGTGCGGAAATGGAAACACCAGATATTTT. Translating it yields CASKTKCGNGNTRYF.

This clone showed up just a few times. The chain uses TRBV12-3 or TRBV12-4 and TRBJ2-7; D possibly corresponds to TRBD2 (6 bases). The V end lost 4 bases, the J end lost 3 bases, and 16 bases lay between the germline ends. CDR3 length equals 15 residues. CDR3: CASSSEAGRLYEQYF. The CDR3 bases are TGTGCCAGCAGTTCCGAAGCGGGTCGGCTCTACGAGCAGTACTTC.

This clone was counted between two and nine times. The rearrangement joins TRBV24-1 to TRBJ2-1; 9 bases fit TRBD1. CDR3 size: 16 residues. Germline V gives CDR1 KGHDR, CDR2 SFDVKD. V lost 3 bases to trimming and J lost 5 bases; unmatched junction nucleotides: 7. CDR3: CATSDAPGQGDNEQFF. The CDR3 DNA sequence: TGTGCCACCAGTGATGCACCGGGACAGGGAGACAATGAGCAGTTCTTC.

V gene TRBV7-8 combines with J gene TRBJ1-4; TRBD1 might be the D (5 bases). Trimming removed 5 bases from V and 7 bases from J, with 17 bases in between. The CDR3 is 15 amino acids. The germline V gene encodes CDR1 SGHVS and CDR2 FQNEAQ. The CDR3 loop reads CASSRGEGSVEKLFF. Written as DNA, the CDR3 is TGTGCCAGCAGCCGGGGGGAGGGCTCGGTTGAAAAACTGTTTTTT.

This clone occurred a few times. Germline and junction disagree at one end, which may indicate a read error. The chain joins TRBV6-1 to TRBJ2-3; D gene ambiguous. The germline CDR1 and CDR2 sequences are MNHNS and SASEGT. The CDR3 totals 12 residues. The chain's CDR3 is CASSQEVDTQYF. The DNA for the CDR3 is TGTGCCAGCAGCCAAGAAGTAGATACCCAGTATTTT.

The chain combines TRBV9 with TRBJ1-2; D is undetermined. V was pared by 4 bases and J by 8 bases, with 12 bases between. Germline CDR1 SGDLS, CDR2 YYNGEE. The CDR3 is 12 residues long. CDR3 in DNA: TGTGCCAGCAGCACACCCGGCAGGGGCTACACCTTC. It is translated as CASSTPGRGYTF. Full variable domain (outside the CDR3, taken from reference TRBV9 and TRBJ1-2): DSGVTQTPKHLITATGQRVTLRCSPRSGDLSVYWYQQSLDQGLQFLIQYYNGEERAKGNILERFSAQQFPDLHSELNLSSLELGDSALYFCASSTPGRGYTFGSGTRLTVV.

The chain joins TRBV3-1 to TRBJ1-2; D remains ambiguous. Deletions cut 1 base from V and 4 bases from J, with 10 bases between. Germline CDR1 LGHDT, CDR2 YNNKEL (reference sequence). This CDR3 has 14 residues. The CDR3 loop is CASSQVGDFYGYTF. For the CDR3, the DNA is TGTGCCAGCAGCCAAGTAGGTGACTTCTATGGCTACACCTTC.

The sample holds many counts of this clone. At one of its ends the junction is not consistent with the germline gene, which may arise from a read error. The chain couples TRBV2 to TRBJ2-1; TRBD2 is a possible D gene (5 bases). The CDR3 runs 15 residues. Looked up from germline, CDR1 is SNHLY and CDR2 is FYNNEI. The CDR3 spells CVSSGRLGVYNGQFF. The CDR3 DNA is TGTGTCAGCAGTGGTCGTTTGGGAGTGTACAATGGGCAGTTCTTC.

The genes are TRBV5-1 and TRBJ1-1, with 11 bases fitting TRBD1. J gave up 4 bases and V 0 bases, and 2 bases lay outside the gene matches. CDR3 length equals 15 residues. The germline CDR1 and CDR2 sequences are SGHRS and YFSETQ. DNA of the CDR3: TGCGCCAGCAGCTTGGGAGGGACAGGGGGCACTGAAGCTTTCTTT. Protein product: CASSLGGTGGTEAFF.

The rearrangement joins TRBV20-1 to TRBJ2-3; 7 bases agree with TRBD2. The V segment lost 2 bases and the J segment 2 bases; nucleotides outside the gene matches: 10. This CDR3 contains 16 residues. The V gene's germline CDR1 is DFQATT and CDR2 SNEGSKA (reference sequence). As DNA, the CDR3 is TGCAGTGCTAGACCTCCATCTAGCGGAACCACAGATACGCAGTATTTT. Translation gives CSARPPSSGTTDTQYF.

The sample holds a few counts of this clone. V usage is TRBV11-3 and J usage is TRBJ1-1; 8 bases align to TRBD1. This CDR3 is built from 13 residues. With V trimmed by 5 bases and J by 3 bases, 2 bases remained unmatched. The germline V gene encodes CDR1 SGHNT and CDR2 YENEEA. CDR3 coding DNA: TGTGCCAGCAGCGCACAGGGGGACACTGAAGCTTTCTTT. Protein product: CASSAQGDTEAFF.

The chain joins TRBV6-1 to TRBJ2-3; 7 nucleotides line up with TRBD2. Germline V gene sequence: CDR1 MNHNS, CDR2 SASEGT. The ends lost 6 bases at V and 2 bases at J; junction bases unmatched: 5. This CDR3 has 14 residues. CDR3 in amino acids: CASRISGSTDTQYF. The CDR3, as DNA: TGTGCCAGCAGGATTAGCGGGTCCACAGATACGCAGTATTTT.

The table lists this clone with a few counts. The rearrangement links TRBV6-2 or TRBV6-3 to TRBJ2-1; D not certain. CDR3 length: 12 amino acids. Between the trimmed V and J ends, which lost 2 bases and 7 bases, there was a span of 6 bases. CDR1 MNHEY and CDR2 SVGEGT come from the germline V gene. CDR3 sequence: CASSYICNEQFF. The CDR3 DNA sequence: TGTGCCAGCAGTTACATTTGTAATGAGCAGTTCTTC.

The chain carries TRBV7-2 and TRBJ1-1, with D possibly TRBD1 on 5 matching bases. The CDR3 sequence is 13 residues long. CDR1 is SGHTA, CDR2 FQGNSA, per germline. With 3 bases removed from V and 6 bases from J, the gap between germline ends came to 11 bases. This CDR3 is CASSLGGAAEAFF. Here the CDR3 DNA reads TGTGCCAGCAGCTTGGGGGGAGCGGCTGAAGCTTTCTTT. Full variable domain (remainder filled in from reference TRBV7-2 and TRBJ1-1): GAGVSQSPSNKVTEKGKDVELRCDPISGHTALYWYRQSLGQGLEFLIYFQGNSAPDKSGLPSDRFSAERTGGSVSTLTIQRTQQEDSAVYLCASSLGGAAEAFFGQGTRLTVV.

The chain joins TRBV5-5 to TRBJ2-1; a weak D match, TRBD1 (5 bases). The CDR3 totals 14 residues. Germline CDR1 and CDR2: SGHKS and YYEKEE (reference sequence). Trimming stripped 2 bases from V and 6 bases from J, with 12 bases between. This CDR3 reads CASSFQWGGNEQFF. CDR3 nucleotide sequence: TGTGCCAGCAGCTTCCAGTGGGGCGGCAATGAGCAGTTCTTC.

The gene calls are TRBV3-1 and TRBJ2-1; TRBD1 or TRBD2 may be the D gene (5 bases each). The V and J ends lost 3 bases and 9 bases respectively, with 15 bases between them. Germline V gives CDR1 LGHDT, CDR2 YNNKEL (reference sequence). CDR3 length: 14 residues. CDR3 sequence reads: CASSHVTGRGEQFF. The DNA for the CDR3 is TGTGCCAGCAGCCATGTGACGGGAAGGGGTGAGCAGTTCTTC.

This clone rates as medium-sized (0.01 to 0.1%). The V gene is TRBV20-1, the J gene TRBJ1-3; D perhaps matches TRBD1 (5 bases). The CDR3 has 13 amino acids. The germline gives CDR1 DFQATT, CDR2 SNEGSKA (reference sequence). V was trimmed by 6 bases and J by 5 bases, leaving 14 bases between them. CDR3 nucleotide sequence: TGCAGTGCGTGGCTCGGGGACCGAAACACCATATATTTT. Residues: CSAWLGDRNTIYF.

This clone was seen ten or more times. The genes are TRBV6-6 and TRBJ2-7; no clear D. The CDR3 sequence is 14 residues long. Germline V gene data show CDR1 as MNHNY and CDR2 as SVGAGI (reference sequence). V was clipped by 0 bases and J by 5 bases, with 11 bases between them. This chain's CDR3 is CASSYSKIPHEQYF. CDR3 coding DNA: TGTGCCAGCAGTTACTCGAAGATACCTCACGAGCAGTACTTC.

The chain couples TRBV6-2 or TRBV6-3 to TRBJ1-5; D may be TRBD1 (5 bases). V lost 5 bases and J 3 bases, leaving 17 bases between the germline ends. CDR1 and CDR2 (germline): MNHEY, SVGEGT. The CDR3 has 16 amino acids. The CDR3 coding sequence is TGTGCCAGCAGTCTAACAAAGGGGAGAAACAATCAGCCCCAGCATTTT. Translated, it gives CASSLTKGRNNQPQHF.

This clone was counted between two and nine times. CDR3 bases: TGTGCCAGCAGTGGGGGACCTGGGGCCAACGTCCTGACTTTC. It encodes CASSGGPGANVLTF. This chain uses TRBV6-1 with TRBJ2-6; D may correspond to TRBD1 or TRBD2 (5 bases each). In germline, CDR1 is MNHNS, CDR2 SASEGT. CDR3 length: 14 amino acids. The V gene lost 4 bases and the J gene lost 2 bases, with 6 bases spanning the gap.

The V call is TRBV7-9, the J call TRBJ1-2; possibly TRBD1 for D (5 bases). The CDR3 sequence is 12 residues long. The germline V gene encodes CDR1 SEHNR and CDR2 FQNEAQ (reference sequence). V was pared by 5 bases and J by 8 bases, with 12 bases between. The CDR3 reads CASSKDSGGYTF. DNA for the CDR3: TGTGCCAGCAGCAAAGACAGTGGAGGCTACACCTTC.

This clone was picked up a small number of times. CDR3 amino acids: CASSYVGQGSGYTF. In DNA form, the CDR3 reads TGTGCCAGCAGTTACGTGGGACAGGGTTCTGGCTACACCTTC. The chain carries TRBV6-6 and TRBJ1-2; 9 bases match TRBD1. The germline gives CDR1 MNHNY, CDR2 SVGAGI (reference sequence). V shed 2 bases, J shed 7 bases, and the junction held 5 bases outside the gene matches. CDR3 length: 14 amino acids.

The chain has TRBV20-1 and TRBJ1-1, with TRBD1 identical over 7 bases. Germline values: CDR1 DFQATT, CDR2 SNEGSKA (reference sequence). CDR3 length equals 14 residues. V gave up 3 bases and J gave up 0 bases; unmatched junction bases: 4. CDR3 nucleotides: TGCAGTGCTAGGAAAACAGGGGTGAACACTGAAGCTTTCTTT. Its translation is CSARKTGVNTEAFF.

This clone is deemed medium-sized. The V and J genes are TRBV10-2 and TRBJ2-2, with a possible D match to TRBD2 (5 bases). V lost 11 bases and J lost 4, with 17 bases in between. CDR1 is WSHSY, CDR2 SAAADI, per germline. CDR3 length: 14 residues. This CDR3 is CASGGVGGTGELFF. CDR3 bases: TGCGCCTCCGGAGGAGTAGGCGGCACCGGGGAGCTGTTTTTT.

This chain uses TRBV5-1 with TRBJ1-1; no clear D. V was pared by 4 bases and J by 0 bases, with 13 bases between. This CDR3 is built from 15 residues. Germline V CDR1 and CDR2: SGHRS, YFSETQ. CDR3 amino acids: CASSPNTGMNTEAFF. CDR3 sequence (DNA): TGCGCCAGCAGCCCCAATACGGGTATGAACACTGAAGCTTTCTTT.

This clone was seen ten or more times. The chain recombines TRBV14 with TRBJ1-4; D ambiguous. The CDR3 is 15 residues long. V was shortened by 2 bases and J by 7 bases, with 14 bases between the two germline ends. Germline CDR1 SGHDN, CDR2 FVKESK. CDR3 protein: CASSQNGAATEKLFF. The CDR3 DNA sequence: TGTGCCAGCAGCCAAAACGGCGCTGCAACTGAAAAACTGTTTTTT. The full variable domain, in which reference TRBV14 and TRBJ1-4 provide the parts outside the CDR3, is EAGVTQFPSHSVIEKGQTVTLRCDPISGHDNLYWYRRVMGKEIKFLLHFVKESKQDESGMPNNRFLAERTGGTYSTLKVQPAELEDSGVYFCASSQNGAATEKLFFGSGTQLSVL.

This chain connects TRBV2 to TRBJ2-2; possible D gene TRBD2, 5 bases. Germline V lookup: CDR1 SNHLY, CDR2 FYNNEI. CDR3 length equals 14 residues. Trimming left V 9 bases short and J 0 bases short, with 11 bases between. CDR3 nucleotides: TGTGCCAGTCGGGAACGACCGAACACCGGGGAGCTGTTTTTT. This translates into CASRERPNTGELFF.

The chain recombines TRBV7-2 with TRBJ2-7; no clear D gene. V dropped 1 base and J dropped 3 bases, with 13 bases sitting between them. Germline V gene data show CDR1 as SGHTA and CDR2 as FQGNSA. CDR3 length: 15 amino acids. The CDR3 protein is CASSLGPPRNYEQYF. The CDR3 bases are TGTGCCAGCAGCTTAGGGCCACCCAGGAACTACGAGCAGTACTTC.